These T cell receptor beta chains were read from a single sample in a study of cytomegalovirus exposure and HLA in healthy donors. Clones were read by immunoSEQ multiplex PCR, and TCRdb kept only the in-frame ones, dropping some. The sample consists of about 180,000 clones, 81% of them appearing once. The specimen was PBMCs. The receptors come from a woman between 18 and 29 years old in good health and CMV-seropositive. CDR3s include the opening cysteine and the closing phenylalanine or tryptophan. Each record gives: CDR3 length, J gene, D gene, V gene, clone size, CDR3 DNA, CDR3 protein. A D gene is named only where the DNA matches it firmly. The size entry is marked missing in some rows and otherwise reads once, few, many or a size class.

>13|TRBJ2-7|TRBD1|TRBV10-3|.
TGTGCCATCAGTAACAGGGGGCAGGACGAGCAGTACTTC
CAISNRGQDEQYF
>15|TRBJ2-7|TRBD1|TRBV28|.
TGTGCCAGCAGGACTCAACAGGGGGCCTCCTACGAGCAGTACTTC
CASRTQQGASYEQYF
>12|TRBJ1-1|.|TRBV14|.
TGTGCCAGCAGTGCAGGGTACGGTGAAGCTTTCTTT
CASSAGYGEAFF
>13|TRBJ1-2|.|TRBV30|few
TGTGCCTGGAGTGTAGTCACGGGCTATGGCTACACCTTC
CAWSVVTGYGYTF
>15|TRBJ1-5|.|TRBV5-5|few
TGTGCCAGCAGCTTGCTCGGGGGATCCGGGCAGCCCCAGCATTTT
CASSLLGGSGQPQHF
>15|TRBJ1-6|.|TRBV7-9|.
TGTGCCAGCACCTACCGGTCAGGGGCTAATTCACCCCTCCACTTT
CASTYRSGANSPLHF
>13|TRBJ1-2|.|TRBV21-1|.
TGTGCCAGCGGCAAGGGAGGGGGACATGGCTACACCTTC
CASGKGGGHGYTF
>20|TRBJ2-1|TRBD2|TRBV10-3|.
TGTGCCATCAGTGAGCCCGGAGGACTAGCGGGGGGCACTGATTACAATGAGCAGTTCTTC
CAISEPGGLAGGTDYNEQFF
>14|TRBJ1-1|.|TRBV30|.
TGTGCCTGGAGTCCCAACAGGCGGAACACTGAAGCTTTCTTT
CAWSPNRRNTEAFF
>12|TRBJ2-7|.|TRBV5-4|.
TGTGCCAGCAGCCGGACAGAGAACGAGCAGTACTTC
CASSRTENEQYF
>14|TRBJ2-1|.|TRBV11-1|.
TGTGCCAGCAGCTTAGGAGAAAATTACAATGAGCAGTTCTTC
CASSLGENYNEQFF
>19|TRBJ1-2|TRBD1|TRBV5-1|.
TGCGCCAGCAGCCCAGAAGGGGACAGGGGTGCGTTATTTGGCTATGGCTACACCTTC
CASSPEGDRGALFGYGYTF
>17|TRBJ2-1|TRBD2|TRBV4-3|.
TGCGCCAGCAGCCAAGACTCCCCGGGGGGGTTCGCCGTTGAGCAGTTCTTC
CASSQDSPGGFAVEQFF
>15|TRBJ1-4|TRBD1|TRBV5-4|few
TGTGCCAGCAGCTTGGCCGGGACAGCGAACGAAAAACTGTTTTTT
CASSLAGTANEKLFF
>14|TRBJ1-1|TRBD1|TRBV7-9|.
TGTGCCAGCAGCCCCGGGACAGGGGCCACTGAAGCTTTCTTT
CASSPGTGATEAFF